The rows below give T cell receptor beta chains drawn from one sample of a study of monozygotic twins with inflammatory bowel disease. TCRdb derives one entry per CDR3 protein from the 5' RACE reads, leaving out DNA. The sample holds about 160,000 distinct CDR3 sequences. Sequenced sample: blood. The receptor set was obtained from a human donor with ulcerative colitis or Crohn's disease, or a healthy co-twin of an affected twin (not recorded which). CDR3s include the opening cysteine and the closing phenylalanine or tryptophan.

TRBJ1-1	TRBV29-1	CSVDRGSLLNTEAFF
TRBJ2-1	TRBV20-1	CSARDAGRYNEQFF
TRBJ1-1	TRBV30	CAWSEGSSTEAFF
TRBJ1-4	TRBV18	CASSSTGPSNEKLFF
TRBJ2-3	TRBV28	CASRRATRGMTDTQYF
TRBJ2-7	TRBV7-9	CASSFLGGGLYEQYF
TRBJ2-1	TRBV24-1	CATSDPSGDAGNEQFF
TRBJ2-7	TRBV5-6	CASSFTSGRTYEQYF
TRBJ2-7	TRBV7-9	CASTSDSYEQYF
TRBJ1-6	TRBV27	CASSLGQWNSPLHF
TRBJ2-5	TRBV4-1	CASSQGQQETQYF
TRBJ2-7	TRBV5-4	CASSLEPHSYEQYF
TRBJ2-7	TRBV6-1	CASSRSGRGYEQYF
TRBJ2-7	TRBV28	CASRAIREQYF
TRBJ2-1	TRBV5-6	CASRQGAREQFF
TRBJ2-7	TRBV7-2	CASSLGVAEQYF
TRBJ2-3	TRBV9	CASSVDPRTDTQYF